Below, one TCR beta chain is given with its context. This record comes from a study of blood T cell repertoires in COVID-19. The data were produced by immunoSEQ multiplex PCR, yet TCRdb's version contains in-frame clones alone and is incomplete. The sample shows about 100,000 clones, 80% to 90% of them seen only once. Germline assignment: CDR1 GTSNPN and CDR2 SVGIG (reference sequence). Trimming removed 2 bases from V and 4 bases from J, with 17 bases in between. This CDR3 is built from 15 residues. Input material: PBMCs or T cells enriched from blood (not recorded which). This chain connects TRBV30 to TRBJ1-1, with D possibly matching TRBD1 (6 bases). This TCR derives from a woman between 50 and 59 years old who had recovered from COVID-19. In nucleotides, the CDR3 is TGTGCCTGGAGTCGGGACAACCTGGGGAGCACTGAAGCTTTCTTT. It translates to CAWSRDNLGSTEAFF.